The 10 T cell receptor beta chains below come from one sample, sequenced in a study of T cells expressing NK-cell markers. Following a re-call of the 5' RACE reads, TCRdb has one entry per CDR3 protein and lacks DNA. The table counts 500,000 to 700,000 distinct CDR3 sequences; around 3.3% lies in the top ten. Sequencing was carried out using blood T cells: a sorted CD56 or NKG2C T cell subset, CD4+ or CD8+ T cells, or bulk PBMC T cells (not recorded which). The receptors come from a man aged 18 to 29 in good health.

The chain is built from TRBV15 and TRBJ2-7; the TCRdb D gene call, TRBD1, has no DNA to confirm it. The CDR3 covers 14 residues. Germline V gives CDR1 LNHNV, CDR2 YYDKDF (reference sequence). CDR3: CATSITTGGYEQYF.

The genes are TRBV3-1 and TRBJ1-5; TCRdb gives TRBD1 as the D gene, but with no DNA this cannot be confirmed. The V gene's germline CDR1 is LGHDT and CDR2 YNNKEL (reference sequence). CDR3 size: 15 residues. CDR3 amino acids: CASSPGTPGNQPQHF.

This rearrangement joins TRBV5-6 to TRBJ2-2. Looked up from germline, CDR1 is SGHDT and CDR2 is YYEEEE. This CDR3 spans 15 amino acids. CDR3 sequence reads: CASNWGLGNTGELFF. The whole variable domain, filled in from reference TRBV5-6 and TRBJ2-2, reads DAGVTQSPTHLIKTRGQQVTLRCSPKSGHDTVSWYQQALGQGPQFIFQYYEEEERQRGNFPDRFSGHQFPNYSSELNVNALLLGDSALYLCASNWGLGNTGELFFGEGSRLTVL.

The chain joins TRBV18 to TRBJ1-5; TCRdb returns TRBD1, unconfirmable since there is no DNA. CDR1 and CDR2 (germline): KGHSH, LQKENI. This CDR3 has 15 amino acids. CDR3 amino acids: CASSPATGSGQPQHF.

The CDR3 sequence: CSASPQGEDQPQHF. V usage is TRBV20-1 and J usage is TRBJ1-5; TCRdb reports TRBD1, a call that lacks DNA to check it against. CDR1 is DFQATT and CDR2 is SNEGSKA in the germline V gene (reference sequence). The CDR3 extends over 14 amino acids.

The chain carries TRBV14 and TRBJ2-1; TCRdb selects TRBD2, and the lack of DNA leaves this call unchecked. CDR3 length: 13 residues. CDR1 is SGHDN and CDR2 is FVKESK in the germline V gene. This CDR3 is CASSDLGRDEQFF.

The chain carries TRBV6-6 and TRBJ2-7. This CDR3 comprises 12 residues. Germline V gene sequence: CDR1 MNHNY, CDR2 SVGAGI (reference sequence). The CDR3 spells CASSYGEGEQYF.

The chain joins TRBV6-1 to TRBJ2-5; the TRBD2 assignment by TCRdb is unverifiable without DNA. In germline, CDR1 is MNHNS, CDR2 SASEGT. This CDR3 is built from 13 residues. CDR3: CASSGLAPETQYF.

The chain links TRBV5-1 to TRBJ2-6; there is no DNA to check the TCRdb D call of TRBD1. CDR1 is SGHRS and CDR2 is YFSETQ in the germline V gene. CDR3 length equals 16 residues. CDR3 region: CASSLSGASGANVLTF.

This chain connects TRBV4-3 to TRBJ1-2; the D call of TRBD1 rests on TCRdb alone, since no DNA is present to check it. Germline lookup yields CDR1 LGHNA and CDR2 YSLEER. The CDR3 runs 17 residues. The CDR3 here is CASSQEWLGQGNYGYTF.